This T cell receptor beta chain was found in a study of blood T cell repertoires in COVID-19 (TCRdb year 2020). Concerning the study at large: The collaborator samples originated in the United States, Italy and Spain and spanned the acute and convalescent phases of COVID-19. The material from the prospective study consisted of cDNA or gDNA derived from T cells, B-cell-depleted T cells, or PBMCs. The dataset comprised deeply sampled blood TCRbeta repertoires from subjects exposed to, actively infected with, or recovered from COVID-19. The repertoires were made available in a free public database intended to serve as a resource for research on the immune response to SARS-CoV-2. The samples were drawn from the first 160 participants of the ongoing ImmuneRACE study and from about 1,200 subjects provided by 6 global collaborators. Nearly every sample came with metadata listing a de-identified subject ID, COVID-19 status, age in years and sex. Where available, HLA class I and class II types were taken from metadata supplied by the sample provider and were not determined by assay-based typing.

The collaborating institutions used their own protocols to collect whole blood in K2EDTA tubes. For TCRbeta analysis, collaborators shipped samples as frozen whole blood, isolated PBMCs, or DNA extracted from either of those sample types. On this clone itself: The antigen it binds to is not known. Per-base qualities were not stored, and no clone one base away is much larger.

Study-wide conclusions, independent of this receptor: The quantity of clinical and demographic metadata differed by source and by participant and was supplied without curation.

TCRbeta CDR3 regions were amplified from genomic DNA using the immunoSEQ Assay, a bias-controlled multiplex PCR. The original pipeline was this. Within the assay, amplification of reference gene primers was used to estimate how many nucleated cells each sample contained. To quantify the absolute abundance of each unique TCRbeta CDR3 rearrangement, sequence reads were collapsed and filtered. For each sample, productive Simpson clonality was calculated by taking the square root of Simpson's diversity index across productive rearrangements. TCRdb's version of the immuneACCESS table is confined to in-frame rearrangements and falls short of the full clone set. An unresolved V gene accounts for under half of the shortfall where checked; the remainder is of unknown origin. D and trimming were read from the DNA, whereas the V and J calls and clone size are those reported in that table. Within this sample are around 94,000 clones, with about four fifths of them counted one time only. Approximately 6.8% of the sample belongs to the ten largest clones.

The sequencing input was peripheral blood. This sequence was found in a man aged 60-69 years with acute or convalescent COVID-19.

The nucleotide sequence is given as TGTGCCAGCAGTGGCGGACTAGCGGGGAGCTCCTACAATGAGCAGTTCTTC. It specifies CASSGGLAGSSYNEQFF. The sequence joins TRBV2 to TRBJ2-1; TRBD2 fits 12 bases in the junction. From cysteine to phenylalanine, the CDR3 is 17 amino acids long. CDR3 DNA only is kept here, 51 bases in frame from base 1. Taken from the germline V gene, the CDR1 and CDR2 loops are SNHLY and FYNNEI. Trimming accounts for 4 bases at V and 0 bases at J, while the number of junction bases matched to no gene is 4. The full variable domain, completed from the reference TRBV2 and TRBJ2-1 proteins outside the CDR3, reads EPEVTQTPSHQVTQMGQEVILRCVPISNHLYFYWYRQILGQKVEFLVSFYNNEISEKSEIFDDQFSVERPDGSNFTLKIRSTKLEDSAMYFCASSGGLAGSSYNEQFFGPGTRLTVL.